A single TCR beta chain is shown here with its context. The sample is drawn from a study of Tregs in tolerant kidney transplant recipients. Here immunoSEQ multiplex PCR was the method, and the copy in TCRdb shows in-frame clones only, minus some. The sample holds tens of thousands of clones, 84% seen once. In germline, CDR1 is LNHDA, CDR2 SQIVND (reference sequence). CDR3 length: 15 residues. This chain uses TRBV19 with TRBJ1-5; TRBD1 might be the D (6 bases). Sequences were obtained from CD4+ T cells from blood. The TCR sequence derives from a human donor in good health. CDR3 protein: CATKRTAYSNQPQHF. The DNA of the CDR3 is TGTGCAACAAAACGGACAGCTTATAGCAATCAGCCCCAGCATTTT.